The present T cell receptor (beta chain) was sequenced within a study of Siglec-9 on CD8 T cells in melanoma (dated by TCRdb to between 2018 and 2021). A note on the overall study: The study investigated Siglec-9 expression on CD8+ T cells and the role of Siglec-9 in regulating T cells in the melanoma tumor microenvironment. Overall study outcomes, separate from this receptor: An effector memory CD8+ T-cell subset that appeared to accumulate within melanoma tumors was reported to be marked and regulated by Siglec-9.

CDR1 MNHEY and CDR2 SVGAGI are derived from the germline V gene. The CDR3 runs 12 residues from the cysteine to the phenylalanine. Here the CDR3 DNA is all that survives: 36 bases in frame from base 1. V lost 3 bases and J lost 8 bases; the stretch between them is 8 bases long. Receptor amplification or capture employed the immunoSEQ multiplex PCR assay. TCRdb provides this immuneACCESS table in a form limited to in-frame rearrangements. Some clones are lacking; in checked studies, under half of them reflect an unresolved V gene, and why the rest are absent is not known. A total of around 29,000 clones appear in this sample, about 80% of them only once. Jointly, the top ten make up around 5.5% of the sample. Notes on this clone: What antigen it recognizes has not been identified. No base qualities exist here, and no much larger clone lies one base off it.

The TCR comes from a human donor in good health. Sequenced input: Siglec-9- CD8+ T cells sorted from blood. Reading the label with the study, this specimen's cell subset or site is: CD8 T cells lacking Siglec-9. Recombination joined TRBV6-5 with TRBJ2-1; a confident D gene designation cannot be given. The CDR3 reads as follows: CASSYSMYEQFF. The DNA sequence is TGTGCCAGCAGTTATAGTATGTATGAGCAGTTCTTC.